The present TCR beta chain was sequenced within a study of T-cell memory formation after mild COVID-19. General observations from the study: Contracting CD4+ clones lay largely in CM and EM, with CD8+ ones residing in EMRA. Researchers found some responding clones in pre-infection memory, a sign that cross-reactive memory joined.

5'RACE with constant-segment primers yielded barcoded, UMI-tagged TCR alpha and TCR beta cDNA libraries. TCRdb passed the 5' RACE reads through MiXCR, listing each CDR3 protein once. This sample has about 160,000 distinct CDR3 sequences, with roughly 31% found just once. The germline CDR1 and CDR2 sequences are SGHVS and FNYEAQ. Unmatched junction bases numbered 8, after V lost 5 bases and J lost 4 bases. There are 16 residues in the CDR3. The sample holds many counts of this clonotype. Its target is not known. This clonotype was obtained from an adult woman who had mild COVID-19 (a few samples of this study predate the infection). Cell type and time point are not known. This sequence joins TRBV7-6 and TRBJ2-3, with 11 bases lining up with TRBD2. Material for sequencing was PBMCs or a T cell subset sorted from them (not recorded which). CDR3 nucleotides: TGTGCCAGCAGCCCAGGTAGCGGGGGGGCTCCAGATACGCAGTATTTT. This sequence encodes CASSPGSGGAPDTQYF.